These T cell receptor beta chains were read from a single sample in a study of OX40 agonist ivuxolimab in advanced cancers. Some clones are missing from TCRdb's copy, which holds only in-frame ones; the method was immunoSEQ multiplex PCR. This sample has about 94,000 clones, with around 90% found just once. The sequenced sample was CD4+ or CD8+ T cells sorted from blood, obtained in a trial of the OX40 agonist ivuxolimab. These receptors were taken from an adult with an advanced solid tumor such as melanoma, head and neck, liver or kidney cancer. Both conserved end residues are part of each CDR3. A D gene is named only where the DNA matches it firmly. Clone size appears in some rows only: once, few, many, or a class for an expanded clone.

d_call | j_call | clone_size | v_call | cdr3_nt | cdr3_aa
TRBD1 | TRBJ1-3 | NA | TRBV5-1 | TGCGCCAGCAGCCCAGGGGGACTACCGCCTGGAAACACCATATATTTT | CASSPGGLPPGNTIYF
TRBD1 | TRBJ2-1 | NA | TRBV15 | TGTGCCACCAGCAGAATCCGGGACAGGGTCAATGAGCAGTTCTTC | CATSRIRDRVNEQFF
NA | TRBJ1-1 | once | TRBV23-1 | TGCGCCAGCAGTCAAGAGTGGGCAGGGATGTCTGAAGCTTTCTTT | CASSQEWAGMSEAFF
TRBD2 | TRBJ2-3 | NA | TRBV30 | TGTGCCTGGAGTGAGGGGACTAGGGGCAGGGATACGCAGTATTTT | CAWSEGTRGRDTQYF
TRBD2 | TRBJ2-3 | NA | TRBV7-3 | TGTGCCAGCAGCTTGAGACCGGGACTAGTGGCAGATACGCAGTATTTT | CASSLRPGLVADTQYF
NA | TRBJ2-7 | NA | TRBV30 | TGTGCCTGGAGCCTCGGGACGGCAACCTACGAGCAGTACTTC | CAWSLGTATYEQYF
TRBD1 | TRBJ2-5 | NA | TRBV5-1 | TGCGCCAGCAGCTTACCCGGGACAGGGGGTGAGACCCAGTACTTC | CASSLPGTGGETQYF
TRBD1 | TRBJ1-5 | NA | TRBV18 | TGTGCCAGCTCACAGGGACAGGGGAATCAGCCCCAGCATTTT | CASSQGQGNQPQHF
NA | TRBJ2-2 | NA | TRBV11-1 | TGTGCCAGCAGCCCACGTAGCTCCGGGGAGCTGTTTTTT | CASSPRSSGELFF
TRBD1 | TRBJ1-4 | NA | TRBV18 | TGTGCCAGCTCAGCAGGGGGTATACATGAAAAACTGTTTTTT | CASSAGGIHEKLFF
NA | TRBJ1-1 | NA | TRBV5-5 | TGTGCCAGCAGCCCCGGGGGGAGGACTGAAGCTTTCTTT | CASSPGGRTEAFF
NA | TRBJ1-2 | NA | TRBV2 | TGTGCCAGCAGGACGACATGGGGTTACTATGGCTACACCTTC | CASRTTWGYYGYTF
NA | TRBJ1-5 | NA | TRBV6-6 | TGTGCCAGCAGACCCGGGACCTATCAGCCCCAGCATTTT | CASRPGTYQPQHF
NA | TRBJ2-5 | NA | TRBV27 | TGTGCCAGCAGTTCCCGACAGGGGAGGGGAGAGACCCAGTACTTC | CASSSRQGRGETQYF
NA | TRBJ1-5 | NA | TRBV18 | TGTGCCAGCTCTCGTGACAGGAGCCGCAATCAGCCCCAGCATTTT | CASSRDRSRNQPQHF
NA | TRBJ2-3 | NA | TRBV14 | TGTGCCAGCAGCCCTAACACAGATACGCAGTATTTT | CASSPNTDTQYF
NA | TRBJ1-3 | NA | TRBV4-1 | TGCGCCAGCAGCCAAGATGAAGGATTAAACTCTGGAAACACCATATATTTT | CASSQDEGLNSGNTIYF
TRBD2 | TRBJ2-2 | NA | TRBV7-2 | TGTGCCAGCAGCGGATTCGGGGGGGCGGACACCGGGGAGCTGTTTTTT | CASSGFGGADTGELFF
TRBD1 | TRBJ2-5 | NA | TRBV5-1 | TGCGCCAGCAGCTTGGGACAGGGGGGTGAGACCCAGTACTTC | CASSLGQGGETQYF
NA | TRBJ1-4 | NA | TRBV30 | TGTGCCTGGAGTGTAGGCGCCAGCCGAACCCGGGACGAAAAACTGTTTTTT | CAWSVGASRTRDEKLFF
NA | TRBJ1-2 | NA | TRBV27 | TGTGCCAGCAGCATAGATCAGGGGCGCTATGGCTACACCTTC | CASSIDQGRYGYTF
TRBD1 | TRBJ2-1 | NA | TRBV18 | TGTGCCAGCTCACGACAGGGGGCTTACAATGAGCAGTTCTTC | CASSRQGAYNEQFF
TRBD2 | TRBJ2-7 | NA | TRBV5-1 | TGCGCCAGCAGCGTCTTAGCGGGGGGCCTTAAGTCAGAGCAGTACTTC | CASSVLAGGLKSEQYF
NA | TRBJ2-4 | NA | TRBV6-1 | TGTGCCAGCAGTGAAGCCGGGGGTCGGGGAAACATTCAGTACTTC | CASSEAGGRGNIQYF
TRBD2 | TRBJ2-2 | NA | TRBV9 | TGTGCCAGCAGCTTAAAGCGGGGTTCCGGGGAGCTGTTTTTT | CASSLKRGSGELFF
TRBD1 | TRBJ2-1 | NA | TRBV11-2 | TGTGCCAGCAGGAGCGGACAGGGGGCCCACAATGAGCAGTTCTTC | CASRSGQGAHNEQFF
NA | TRBJ1-1 | NA | TRBV15 | TGTGCCACCAGCGCACCCCGCAAAGCCCAGGTGGGGAACACTGAAGCTTTCTTT | CATSAPRKAQVGNTEAFF
TRBD2 | TRBJ2-3 | NA | TRBV7-2 | TGTGCCAGCAGGCGGGGGGGAGGGGACACAGATACGCAGTATTTT | CASRRGGGDTDTQYF
TRBD1 | TRBJ1-1 | NA | TRBV5-1 | TGCGCCAGCAGCTTGTCACCGACAGGGGGGATGAACACTGAAGCTTTCTTT | CASSLSPTGGMNTEAFF
NA | TRBJ1-1 | NA | TRBV28 | TGTGCCAGCAGCTCCTACACTGAAGCTTTCTTT | CASSSYTEAFF
NA | TRBJ1-6 | NA | TRBV11-2 | TGTGCCAGCAGCTCCCAGGGGTCTAGGGCTTCACCCCTCCACTTT | CASSSQGSRASPLHF
TRBD1 | TRBJ1-4 | NA | TRBV5-4 | TGTGCCAGCAGCTGGGACAGTGCAACTAATGAAAAACTGTTTTTT | CASSWDSATNEKLFF
NA | TRBJ2-7 | NA | TRBV19 | TGTGCCAGTAGTGGCCGACTGAGCTACGAGCAGTACTTC | CASSGRLSYEQYF
NA | TRBJ2-3 | NA | TRBV9 | TGTGCCAGCAGCGTAGATTTAGATACGCAGTATTTT | CASSVDLDTQYF
TRBD1 | TRBJ2-7 | NA | TRBV25-1 | TGTGCCAGCAGTGAATTAACAGGGGGGTTCTACGAGCAGTACTTC | CASSELTGGFYEQYF
NA | TRBJ1-2 | NA | TRBV5-1 | TGCGCCAGCAGCTTGGATCAGGGAAACTATGGCTACACCTTC | CASSLDQGNYGYTF
TRBD2 | TRBJ2-7 | NA | TRBV10-3 | TGTGCCATACAATCTAGCGGGGGGCCCTCCTACGAGCAGTACTTC | CAIQSSGGPSYEQYF
NA | TRBJ2-2 | NA | TRBV2 | TGTGCCAGCAGTCCCCAGGCGGGACGACACACCGGGGAGCTGTTTTTT | CASSPQAGRHTGELFF
TRBD1 | TRBJ2-7 | NA | TRBV19 | TGTGCCAGTAGTATACGGACAGGGCCGGGCTACGAGCAGTACTTC | CASSIRTGPGYEQYF
NA | TRBJ2-3 | NA | TRBV19 | TGTGCCAGTAGTGGCAGGGCCGGGGGCACAGATACGCAGTATTTT | CASSGRAGGTDTQYF
NA | TRBJ2-2 | once | TRBV5-5 | TGTGCCAGCAGCGGGAGCCAGGGTGACACCGGGGAGCTGTTTTTT | CASSGSQGDTGELFF